The 9 T cell receptor beta chains below were found in one sample sequenced in a study of Ad26.COV2.S vaccination and SARS-CoV-2 variants. Treatment described: roughly 19 received Ad26.COV2.S at low or high dose, single or two shots; about 5 received placebo; per-sample allocation not given. The samples were gathered on day 63 after the first injection of vaccine or placebo. TCRdb keeps only in-frame clones here, not all; method: immunoSEQ multiplex PCR. The sample lists around 270,000 clones, approximately 88% seen once, with about 2.7% in the top ten. This specimen consisted of peripheral blood, obtained in a trial of Ad26.COV2.S vaccine versus placebo. All receptors come from a person between 18 and 59 years old who received the Ad26.COV2.S COVID-19 vaccine or a placebo.

The chain is built from TRBV2 and TRBJ1-6, with a possible D match to TRBD1 (6 bases). The V gene's germline CDR1 is SNHLY and CDR2 FYNNEI. The CDR3 consists of 14 residues. CDR3: CANRVASLRSPLHF. CDR3 nucleotides: TGTGCGAACAGGGTCGCAAGCCTGAGGTCACCCCTCCACTTT. Drawing the rest from reference TRBV2 and TRBJ1-6, the complete variable domain is EPEVTQTPSHQVTQMGQEVILRCVPISNHLYFYWYRQILGQKVEFLVSFYNNEISEKSEIFDDQFSVERPDGSNFTLKIRSTKLEDSAMYFCANRVASLRSPLHFGNGTRLTVT.

This clone was detected once. This rearrangement joins TRBV6-5 to TRBJ1-1, with TRBD1 matching over 12 bases. From germline, CDR1 is MNHEY and CDR2 SVGAGI. The V segment lost 6 bases and the J segment 4 bases; nucleotides outside the gene matches: 6. The CDR3 has 15 residues. For the CDR3, the DNA is TGTGCCAGCAGATGGGGACAGGGGGCGCGCACTGAAGCTTTCTTT. Translated, it gives CASRWGQGARTEAFF.

The chain's CDR3 is CASSGSTRPGYEQYF. The CDR3 DNA reads TGTGCCAGCAGCGGATCGACCAGACCCGGGTACGAGCAGTACTTC. The chain has TRBV9 and TRBJ2-7; no clear D. Per germline, CDR1 SGDLS and CDR2 YYNGEE. Deletions cut 3 bases from V and 4 bases from J, with 17 bases between. This CDR3 contains 15 residues.

The chain carries TRBV25-1 and TRBJ2-5; D not resolved. Germline CDR1 is MGHDK and CDR2 is SYGVNS. With 5 bases removed from V and 5 bases from J, the gap between germline ends came to 12 bases. The CDR3 loop spans 13 amino acids. The CDR3 here is CASSQLPGETQYF. CDR3 nucleotide sequence: TGTGCCAGCAGTCAATTGCCCGGGGAGACCCAGTACTTC.

The gene calls are TRBV30 and TRBJ2-1, with 11 bases fitting TRBD2. The trim removed 3 bases at V and 6 bases at J, leaving 7 bases unmatched. Per germline, CDR1 GTSNPN and CDR2 SVGIG (reference sequence). This CDR3 is built from 15 residues. CDR3 DNA sequence: TGTGCCTGGAGCCCGACTAGCGGGATGTCCAATGAGCAGTTCTTC. Residues: CAWSPTSGMSNEQFF. Filled out from reference TRBV30 and TRBJ2-1, the complete variable domain reads SQTIHQWPATLVQPVGSPLSLECTVEGTSNPNLYWYRQAAGRGLQLLFYSVGIGQISSEVPQNLSASRPQDRQFILSSKKLLLSDSGFYLCAWSPTSGMSNEQFFGPGTRLTVL.

The rearrangement uses TRBV5-1 and TRBJ2-1, with no clear D. The ends were cut back, 0 bases at V and 10 bases at J, with 5 bases in the middle. CDR1 is SGHRS, CDR2 YFSETQ, per germline. CDR3 length: 11 residues. For the CDR3, the DNA is TGCGCCAGCAGCTTGGAATACGAGCAGTTCTTC. This gives the protein CASSLEYEQFF.

The chain joins TRBV19 to TRBJ1-5; D is perhaps TRBD1 (5 bases). The germline gives CDR1 LNHDA, CDR2 SQIVND (reference sequence). The germline V and J ends were trimmed by 5 bases and 7 bases, with 15 bases remaining between them. The CDR3 length is 14 residues. The CDR3 loop is CASSRSQGPQPQHF. The CDR3 DNA is TGTGCCAGTAGTCGTTCTCAGGGCCCGCAGCCCCAGCATTTT.

This sequence joins TRBV29-1 and TRBJ1-1, with D uncertain. The CDR3 totals 12 residues. In germline, CDR1 is SQVTM, CDR2 ANQGSEA. V was trimmed by 3 bases and J by 0 bases, leaving 5 bases between them. The CDR3 DNA sequence: TGCAGCGTTGATAGGATGAACACTGAAGCTTTCTTT. It codes for CSVDRMNTEAFF.

The chain is built from TRBV19 and TRBJ1-6; no clear D gene. Trimming removed 3 bases from V and 6 bases from J, with 15 bases in between. CDR3 length: 16 residues. CDR1 is LNHDA and CDR2 is SQIVND in the germline V gene (reference sequence). CDR3 amino acids: CASSIGRYLSNSPLHF. The CDR3 DNA reads TGTGCCAGTAGTATCGGCAGATACCTCAGTAATTCACCCCTCCACTTT. The full variable domain, its missing parts supplied by reference TRBV19 and TRBJ1-6, is DGGITQSPKYLFRKEGQNVTLSCEQNLNHDAMYWYRQDPGQGLRLIYYSQIVNDFQKGDIAEGYSVSREKKESFPLTVTSAQKNPTAFYLCASSIGRYLSNSPLHFGNGTRLTVT.